These T cell receptor beta chains were read from a single sample in a study of cytomegalovirus exposure and HLA in healthy donors. TCRdb keeps only in-frame clones here, not all; method: immunoSEQ multiplex PCR. The top ten hold 2.3% of the sample, which has more than 75,000 clones, 90% seen once. The sequencing input was PBMCs. Receptors originate from a man aged 18 to 30 in good health and CMV-seronegative. CDR3s include the opening cysteine and the closing phenylalanine or tryptophan. A D gene is named only where the DNA matches it firmly. Clone size is stated in some rows and not others, as once, few, many or a class when expanded.

j_call,clone_size,v_call,d_call,cdr3_nt,cdr3_aa
TRBJ2-7,NA,TRBV7-2,TRBD2,TGTGCCAGCAGCTTATTTGCGGGAGGGCCGAGTGAGCAGTACTTC,CASSLFAGGPSEQYF
TRBJ2-1,NA,TRBV28,TRBD2,TGTGCCAGCAGTTTTACTAGCGGGACTAAAAATGAGCAGTTCTTC,CASSFTSGTKNEQFF
TRBJ1-1,few,TRBV9,TRBD1,TGTGCCAGCAGCCTTCCTCAGGGGGCCTTGGAGAATGAAGCTTTCTTT,CASSLPQGALENEAFF
TRBJ2-2,NA,TRBV11-2,NA,TGTGCCAGCAGCTTAGCGTCGAACACCGGGGAGCTGTTTTTT,CASSLASNTGELFF
TRBJ2-1,NA,TRBV29-1,NA,TGCAGCGTTGGGCGACTAGAGATTTACAATGAGCAGTTCTTC,CSVGRLEIYNEQFF
TRBJ1-6,NA,TRBV10-3,NA,TGTGCCATCAGTGAGTTGTCAGGGTTGGGTTCACCCCTCCACTTT,CAISELSGLGSPLHF
TRBJ2-1,NA,TRBV4-2,NA,TGTGCCAGCAGCTCAAAGCGGAGAGAGCAGTTCTTC,CASSSKRREQFF
TRBJ1-4,NA,TRBV5-4,NA,TGTGCCAGCAGCTTCCGAGGACAGAGCAATGAAAAACTGTTTTTT,CASSFRGQSNEKLFF
TRBJ2-7,NA,TRBV19,NA,TGTGCCAGTAGTTACCACCCTAGAACTAGCCGTAAAAACGAGCAGTACTTC,CASSYHPRTSRKNEQYF
TRBJ2-7,NA,TRBV27,TRBD2,TGTGCCAGCAGTCCCCACGGGGAGGGGAGGTACTTC,CASSPHGEGRYF
TRBJ1-4,NA,TRBV30,TRBD1,TGTGCCTGGAGTGTTAAAGGGACAGCCGGTGAAAAACTGTTTTTT,CAWSVKGTAGEKLFF
TRBJ2-7,NA,TRBV7-2,TRBD2,TGTGCCAGCAGCTTAGGGACTAGCGGGAATAACGAGCAGTACTTC,CASSLGTSGNNEQYF
TRBJ2-7,NA,TRBV19,TRBD1,TGTGCCAGTAGGCCCGGGACAGGGGGTATCGGCGAGCAGTACTTC,CASRPGTGGIGEQYF
TRBJ2-7,NA,TRBV27,NA,TGTGCCAGCAGTTTATCCGGCTCCTACGAGCAGTACTTC,CASSLSGSYEQYF
TRBJ1-6,NA,TRBV25-1,NA,TGTGCCAGCAGAGACACAGGGCCCAATTCACCCCTCCACTTT,CASRDTGPNSPLHF
TRBJ2-1,NA,TRBV9,NA,TGTGCCAGCAGCGCGGGAGAAAAGCCCCGGCGGCGCGAGCAGTTCTTC,CASSAGEKPRRREQFF
TRBJ2-3,NA,TRBV4-3,NA,TGCGCCAGCAGCCCAGATTTACTAAGTAGGAGCACAGATACGCAGTATTTT,CASSPDLLSRSTDTQYF
TRBJ2-1,NA,TRBV9,TRBD2,TGTGCCAGCTCGGCGGGAGTGTTCAATGAGCAGTTCTTC,CASSAGVFNEQFF
TRBJ2-7,NA,TRBV7-9,NA,TGTGCCAGCAGCTTAGGTGGAGACCTCCGCGGCGAGCAGTACTTC,CASSLGGDLRGEQYF
TRBJ2-1,NA,TRBV5-4,TRBD2,TGTGCCAGCAGCTTAGGTAGCGGGAGGTTAGTTGAGCAGTTCTTC,CASSLGSGRLVEQFF
TRBJ1-2,NA,TRBV28,NA,TGTGCCAGCAGGGGGACATCGGGTTGGGGGGGCTACACCTTC,CASRGTSGWGGYTF
TRBJ1-6,NA,TRBV4-1,TRBD1,TGCGCCAGCAGCCCTTTCCAAGGGGGCTCCGATTCACCCCTCCACTTT,CASSPFQGGSDSPLHF
TRBJ1-1,NA,TRBV7-2,NA,TGTGCCAGCAGCTCCTGGGACACGCGCATGAACACTGAAGCTTTCTTT,CASSSWDTRMNTEAFF
TRBJ2-5,NA,TRBV7-9,TRBD1,TGTGCCAGCAGCTTAGCGCTAGGGGGCGCGGTGACCCAGTACTTC,CASSLALGGAVTQYF
TRBJ1-1,NA,TRBV7-2,TRBD1,TGTGCCAGCAGACCCGACAGGGTGAACACTGAAGCTTTCTTT,CASRPDRVNTEAFF